This T cell receptor beta chain appears in the sequencing data of a study of identical twins. Regarding the study as a whole: Zero-insertion findings could be partly confounded by invariant cells (MAIT and iNKT cells). Researchers reported excess low generation probability among twin-shared out-of-frame alpha sequences.

The length of the CDR3 is 13 residues. V was trimmed by 1 base and J by 7 bases, leaving 7 bases between them. In germline, CDR1 is KGHDR, CDR2 SFDVKD. Template switching introduced a universal primer site, and the cDNA bore unique molecular identifiers. One entry per CDR3 protein, called by TCRdb with MiXCR from the 5' RACE reads. The sample consists of around 480,000 distinct CDR3 sequences, 12% to 15% of them appearing once. Remarks on this clonotype: What it recognizes is unknown.

Separately, the same data were catalogued under a study of yellow fever vaccine responses in identical twins. That study adds: Twins showed a vaccine T cell response that reportedly seemed partly convergent, partly personalized.

The receptor was isolated from a woman in her late teens or twenties in good health. The chain joins TRBV24-1 to TRBJ2-1; the D gene is possibly TRBD1 (5 bases). The material sequenced was CD4+ T cells sorted from blood. The CDR3 region is CATSDFRGNEQFF. DNA of the CDR3: TGTGCCACCAGTGATTTTAGGGGTAATGAGCAGTTCTTC.